This TCR beta chain was sequenced during a study of T cells after yellow fever vaccination (dated by TCRdb to the late 2010s). About the investigation overall: The SMART-Seq v4 Ultra Low Input RNA kit was used to prepare libraries from fractions with low cell numbers. To track T-cell clones before and after primary and booster YFV17D yellow fever vaccination, bulk TCR alpha and beta repertoires were sequenced longitudinally. Two healthy male donors, one aged 18 to 30 and one aged 30 to 39 years, were included in the cohort. Blood samples were taken at several timepoints before and after primary and secondary immunization, and bulk PBMC replicates and cell subsets were isolated.

TCR cDNA was synthesized by 5'RACE template switching, through which a universal primer site and unique molecular identifiers were introduced. Priming of cDNA synthesis was performed from both the TCR alpha and TCR beta constant segments. Two PCR steps were used to amplify libraries, with sample barcodes and sequencing adapters being added in the second step. Sequencing of the libraries was done on either Illumina HiSeq 2500 (2x100 bp) or NovaSeq (2x150 bp). As for how the authors treated the data: Reads were demultiplexed and collapsed into UMI consensus sequences with MIGEC, and V(D)J alignment was performed with MiXCR. Clonotypes responding to the vaccine were identified with edgeR on replicate PBMC samples, with the criteria of FDR below 0.01 and a log2 fold change above 5 up to day 15. CD4 or CD8 identity was assigned to each bulk clonotype according to whether the clonotype was present at higher abundance in the sequenced CD4 repertoire or the sequenced CD8 repertoire. TCRdb reprocessed the public reads (quality trimming at Q25 with fastp, clone calling with MiXCR) and kept in-frame beta chains. Rows matching on CDR3 protein sequence are summarized as one entry with the most common DNA and genes. The V and J calls reflect TCRdb's pipeline rather than the authors' work. The table for this sample lists about 240,000 distinct CDR3 sequences; 6.9% of them were counted only once. The leading ten clones occupy more than 0.8% of the sample.

This specimen's treatment or condition label, interpreted: live attenuated yellow fever vaccine strain. PBMCs were isolated from peripheral blood using a standard Ficoll-Paque protocol. CD4 and CD8 T-cell fractions were isolated with Dynabeads CD4 and CD8 positive selection kits. RNA was extracted with TriZol from bulk PBMCs, CD4 and CD8 fractions, and dextramer-positive and dextramer-negative fractions. This clonotype was counted many times. The antigen it recognizes is unknown. No base quality values were provided; no much bigger clone lies one nucleotide off. Study-wide conclusions, independent of this receptor: Only a couple of donors were included in the study, so the extent to which the findings can be generalized is limited. After the booster, most of the clones that had expanded following primary vaccination were detected again (roughly 96% of CD4 and 88% of CD8), which suggests that memory was broadly maintained. A small fraction of clonotypes appeared in both the CD4 and CD8 compartments, likely as a result of convergent recombination. The secondary T-cell response was weaker than the primary response but faster, peaking on day 5 instead of day 15. Computational filtering was required because FACS-sorted repertoires could contain abundant contaminating clonotypes from the bulk population.

The receptor comes from a man between 25 and 39 years old who received the YFV17D yellow fever vaccine. The specimen comprised CD4+ T cells sorted from PBMCs, sampled 15 days after the yellow fever booster vaccination.

The CDR3 protein: CASTRLARTDTQYF. The DNA is TGCGCCAGCACCCGACTAGCCCGAACAGATACGCAGTATTTT. The rearranged segments are TRBV5-1 and TRBJ2-3; 7 of the junction bases match TRBD2. From the cysteine up to the phenylalanine, the CDR3 has a length of 14 residues. Just the 42-base CDR3 DNA is kept, in frame starting at base 1. The germline V gene yields SGHRS for CDR1 and YFSETQ for CDR2. The junction shows trimming of 6 bases on V and 3 bases on J, and the gene matches do not reach 7 bases of it.